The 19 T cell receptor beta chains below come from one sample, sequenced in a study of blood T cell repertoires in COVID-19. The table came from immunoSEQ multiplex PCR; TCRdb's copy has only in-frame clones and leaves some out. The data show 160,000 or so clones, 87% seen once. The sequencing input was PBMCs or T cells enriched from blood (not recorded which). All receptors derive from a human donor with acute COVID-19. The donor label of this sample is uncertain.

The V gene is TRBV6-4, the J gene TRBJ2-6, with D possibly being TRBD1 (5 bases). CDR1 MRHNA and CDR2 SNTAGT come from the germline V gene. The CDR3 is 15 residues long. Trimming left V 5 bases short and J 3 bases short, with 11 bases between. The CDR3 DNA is TGTGCCAGCAGTCTGCAGGGTGGTGGGGCCAACGTCCTGACTTTC. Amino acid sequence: CASSLQGGGANVLTF.

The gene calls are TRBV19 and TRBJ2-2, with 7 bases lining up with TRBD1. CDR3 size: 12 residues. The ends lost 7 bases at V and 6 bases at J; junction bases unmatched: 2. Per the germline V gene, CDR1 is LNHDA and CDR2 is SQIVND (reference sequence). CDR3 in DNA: TGTGCCAGTAAAGGGGGCCCCGGGGAGCTGTTTTTT. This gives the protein CASKGGPGELFF.

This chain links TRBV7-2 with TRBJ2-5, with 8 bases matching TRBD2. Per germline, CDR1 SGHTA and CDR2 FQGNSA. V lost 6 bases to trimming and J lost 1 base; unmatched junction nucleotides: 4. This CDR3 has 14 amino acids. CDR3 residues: CASSVSGAQETQYF. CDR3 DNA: TGTGCCAGCAGTGTTAGCGGGGCCCAAGAGACCCAGTACTTC.

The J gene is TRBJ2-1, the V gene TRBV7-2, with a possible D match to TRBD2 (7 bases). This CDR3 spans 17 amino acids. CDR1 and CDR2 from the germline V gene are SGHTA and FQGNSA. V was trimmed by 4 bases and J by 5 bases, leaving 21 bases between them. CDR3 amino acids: CASSWGGGRGSDNEQFF. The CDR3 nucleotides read TGTGCCAGCAGCTGGGGGGGAGGCAGGGGCAGCGACAATGAGCAGTTCTTC. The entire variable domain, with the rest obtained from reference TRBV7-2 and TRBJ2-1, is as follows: GAGVSQSPSNKVTEKGKDVELRCDPISGHTALYWYRQSLGQGLEFLIYFQGNSAPDKSGLPSDRFSAERTGGSVSTLTIQRTQQEDSAVYLCASSWGGGRGSDNEQFFGPGTRLTVL.

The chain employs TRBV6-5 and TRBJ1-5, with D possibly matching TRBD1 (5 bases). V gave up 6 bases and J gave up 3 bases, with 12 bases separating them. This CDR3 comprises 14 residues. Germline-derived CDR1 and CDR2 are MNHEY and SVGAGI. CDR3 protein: CASRPATDNQPQHF. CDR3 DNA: TGTGCCAGCAGACCCGCGACAGACAATCAGCCCCAGCATTTT.

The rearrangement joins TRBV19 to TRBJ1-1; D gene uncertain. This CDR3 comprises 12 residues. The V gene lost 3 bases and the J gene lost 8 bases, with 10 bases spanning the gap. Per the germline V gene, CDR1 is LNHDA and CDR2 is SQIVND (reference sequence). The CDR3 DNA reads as TGTGCCAGTAGTATCGCCCCCGAGGAAGCTTTCTTT. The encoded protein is CASSIAPEEAFF. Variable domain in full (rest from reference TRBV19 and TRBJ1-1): DGGITQSPKYLFRKEGQNVTLSCEQNLNHDAMYWYRQDPGQGLRLIYYSQIVNDFQKGDIAEGYSVSREKKESFPLTVTSAQKNPTAFYLCASSIAPEEAFFGQGTRLTVV.

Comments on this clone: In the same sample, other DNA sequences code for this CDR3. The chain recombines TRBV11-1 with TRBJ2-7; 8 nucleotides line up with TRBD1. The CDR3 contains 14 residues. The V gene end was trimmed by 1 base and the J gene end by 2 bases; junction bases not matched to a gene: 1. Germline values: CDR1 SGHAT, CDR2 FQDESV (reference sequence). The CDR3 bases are TGTGCCAGCAGCTTAGAGGGACAGGCCTACGAGCAGTACTTC. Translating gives CASSLEGQAYEQYF.

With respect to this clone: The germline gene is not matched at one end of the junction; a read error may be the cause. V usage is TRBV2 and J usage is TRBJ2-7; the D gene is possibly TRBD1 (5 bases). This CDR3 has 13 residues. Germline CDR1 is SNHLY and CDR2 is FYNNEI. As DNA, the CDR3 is TGTGCCAGCACCATAAAAAGAGTAGGGGCAGCTGGCTTC. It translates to CASTIKRVGAAGF.

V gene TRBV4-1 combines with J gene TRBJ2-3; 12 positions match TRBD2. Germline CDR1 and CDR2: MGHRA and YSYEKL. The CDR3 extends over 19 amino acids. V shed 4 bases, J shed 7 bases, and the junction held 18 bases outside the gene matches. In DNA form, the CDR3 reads TGCGCCAGCAGCCCAGCGACTAGCGGGGGACCTAGGGCCCGGAATACGCAGTATTTT. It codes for CASSPATSGGPRARNTQYF.

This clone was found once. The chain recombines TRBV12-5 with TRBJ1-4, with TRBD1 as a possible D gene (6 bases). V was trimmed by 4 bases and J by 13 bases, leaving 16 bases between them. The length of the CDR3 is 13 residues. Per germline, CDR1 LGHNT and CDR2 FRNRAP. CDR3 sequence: CASGSTGTEALFF. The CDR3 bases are TGTGCTAGTGGTTCGACAGGCACGGAAGCACTGTTTTTT.

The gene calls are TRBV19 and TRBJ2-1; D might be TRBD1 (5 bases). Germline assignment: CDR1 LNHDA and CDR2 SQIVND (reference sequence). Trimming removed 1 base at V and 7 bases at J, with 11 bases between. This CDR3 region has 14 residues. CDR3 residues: CASSIAPGWNEQFF. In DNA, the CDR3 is TGTGCCAGTAGTATAGCCCCAGGGTGGAATGAGCAGTTCTTC.

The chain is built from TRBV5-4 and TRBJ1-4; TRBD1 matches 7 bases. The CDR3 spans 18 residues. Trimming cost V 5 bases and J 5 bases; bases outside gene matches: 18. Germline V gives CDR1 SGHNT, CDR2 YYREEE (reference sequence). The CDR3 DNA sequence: TGTGCCAGCAGTTATCAACTAAAGACCGGGACAGTGAATGAAAAACTGTTTTTT. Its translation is CASSYQLKTGTVNEKLFF.

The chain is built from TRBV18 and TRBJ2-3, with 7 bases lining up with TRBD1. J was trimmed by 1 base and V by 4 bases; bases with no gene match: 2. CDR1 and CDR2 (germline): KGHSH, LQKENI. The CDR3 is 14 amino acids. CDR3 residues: CASSQGQRTDTQYF. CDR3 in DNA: TGTGCCAGCTCACAGGGACAGCGCACAGATACGCAGTATTTT.

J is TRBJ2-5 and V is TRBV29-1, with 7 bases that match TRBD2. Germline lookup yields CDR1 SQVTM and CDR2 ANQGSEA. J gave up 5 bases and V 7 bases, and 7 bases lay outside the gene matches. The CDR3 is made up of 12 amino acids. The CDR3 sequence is CSAGRGSETQYF. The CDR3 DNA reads TGCAGCGCAGGGAGGGGTTCCGAGACCCAGTACTTC.

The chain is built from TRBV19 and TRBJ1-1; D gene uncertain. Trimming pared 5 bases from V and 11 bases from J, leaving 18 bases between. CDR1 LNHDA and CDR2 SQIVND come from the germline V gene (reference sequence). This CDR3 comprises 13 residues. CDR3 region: CASSPRTRVMAFF. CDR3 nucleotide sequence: TGTGCCAGTAGTCCCCGGACTCGTGTTATGGCTTTCTTT. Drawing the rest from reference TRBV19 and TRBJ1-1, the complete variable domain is DGGITQSPKYLFRKEGQNVTLSCEQNLNHDAMYWYRQDPGQGLRLIYYSQIVNDFQKGDIAEGYSVSREKKESFPLTVTSAQKNPTAFYLCASSPRTRVMAFFGQGTRLTVV.

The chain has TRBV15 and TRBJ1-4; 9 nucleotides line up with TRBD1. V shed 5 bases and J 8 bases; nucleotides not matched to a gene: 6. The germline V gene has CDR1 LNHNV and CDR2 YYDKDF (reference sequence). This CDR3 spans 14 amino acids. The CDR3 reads CATSGGTGNEKLFF. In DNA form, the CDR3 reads TGTGCCACCAGCGGCGGGACAGGGAACGAAAAACTGTTTTTT.

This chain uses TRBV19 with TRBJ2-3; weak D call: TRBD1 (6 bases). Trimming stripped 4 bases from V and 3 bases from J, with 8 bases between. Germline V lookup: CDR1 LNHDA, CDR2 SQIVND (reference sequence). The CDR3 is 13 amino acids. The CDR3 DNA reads TGTGCCAGTAGTAAGGGGGAAACAGATACGCAGTATTTT. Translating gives CASSKGETDTQYF.

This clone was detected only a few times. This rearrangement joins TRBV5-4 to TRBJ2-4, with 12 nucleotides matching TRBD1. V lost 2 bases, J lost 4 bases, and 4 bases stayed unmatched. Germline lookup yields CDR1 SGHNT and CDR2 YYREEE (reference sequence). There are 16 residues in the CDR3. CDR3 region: CASSFLGQGAKNIQYF. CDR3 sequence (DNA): TGTGCCAGCAGCTTCTTGGGACAGGGGGCTAAAAACATTCAGTACTTC.

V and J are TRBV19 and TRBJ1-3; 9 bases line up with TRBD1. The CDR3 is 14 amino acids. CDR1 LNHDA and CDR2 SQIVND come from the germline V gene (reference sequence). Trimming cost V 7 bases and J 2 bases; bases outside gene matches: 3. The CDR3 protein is CASKDRGTGNTIYF. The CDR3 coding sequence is TGTGCCAGTAAGGACAGGGGAACTGGAAACACCATATATTTT.